These 30 T cell receptor beta chains share one sample of origin, sequenced in a study of monozygotic twins with cystic fibrosis. The data were produced by immunoSEQ multiplex PCR, yet TCRdb's version contains in-frame clones alone and is incomplete. Of 20,000 to 25,000 clones in the sample, 97% were seen once. The sample taken for sequencing was blood. Source of these receptors: a girl aged 5-17 years with cystic fibrosis.

This sequence joins TRBV25-1 and TRBJ2-5; 10 bases align to TRBD2. The germline gives CDR1 MGHDK, CDR2 SYGVNS. The CDR3 runs 16 residues. V shed 1 base, J shed 3 bases, and the junction held 5 bases outside the gene matches. The CDR3, as DNA: TGTGCCAGCAGTGAATTGAGGACTAGCGGAGAAGAGACCCAGTACTTC. Amino acids: CASSELRTSGEETQYF.

This chain uses TRBV29-1 with TRBJ1-2; possibly TRBD1 for D (6 bases). This CDR3 comprises 14 residues. Trimming stripped 5 bases from V and 3 bases from J, with 16 bases between. Germline CDR1 SQVTM, CDR2 ANQGSEA. In DNA form, the CDR3 reads TGCAGCGTTCATTCGGGAGCAGGGGACTATGGCTACACCTTC. It yields the protein CSVHSGAGDYGYTF.

The chain employs TRBV7-2 and TRBJ1-4; perhaps TRBD1 as D (6 bases). The germline V gene encodes CDR1 SGHTA and CDR2 FQGNSA. CDR3 length: 14 residues. With 4 bases removed from V and 12 bases from J, the gap between germline ends came to 18 bases. The CDR3 protein is CASSSNPGAGELFF. Here the CDR3 DNA reads TGTGCCAGCAGCTCGAACCCGGGGGCCGGGGAACTGTTTTTT.

The chain links TRBV30 to TRBJ2-7; 15 positions agree with TRBD2. The ends lost 7 bases at V and 11 bases at J; junction bases unmatched: 9. The CDR3 has 13 residues. The V gene's germline CDR1 is GTSNPN and CDR2 SVGIG (reference sequence). CDR3 DNA sequence: TGTGCCTTCCGGACTAGCGGGAGGGCCTGGAAGTACTTC. Amino acid sequence: CAFRTSGRAWKYF. The complete variable domain, with remaining parts taken from reference TRBV30 and TRBJ2-7, reads SQTIHQWPATLVQPVGSPLSLECTVEGTSNPNLYWYRQAAGRGLQLLFYSVGIGQISSEVPQNLSASRPQDRQFILSSKKLLLSDSGFYLCAFRTSGRAWKYFGPGTRLTVT.

The chain recombines TRBV9 with TRBJ2-1; D is uncertain. The V and J ends lost 0 bases and 8 bases respectively, with 6 bases between them. Germline CDR1 is SGDLS and CDR2 is YYNGEE. The CDR3 is made up of 12 amino acids. The CDR3: CASSVASHEQFF. The CDR3 region has the DNA TGTGCCAGCAGCGTAGCATCCCATGAGCAGTTCTTC.

The chain recombines TRBV7-8 with TRBJ1-4, with D tentatively TRBD1 (5 bases). Germline V gene data show CDR1 as SGHVS and CDR2 as FQNEAQ. There are 15 residues in the CDR3. V was cut by 5 bases and J by 5 bases, with 15 bases left in between. CDR3 loop: CASSQYPGGNEKLFF. The CDR3 nucleotides are TGTGCCAGCAGCCAATACCCCGGGGGAAATGAAAAACTGTTTTTT.

The rearrangement uses TRBV7-2 and TRBJ2-3; TRBD2 matches 12 bases. With V trimmed by 5 bases and J by 4 bases, 4 bases remained unmatched. There are 15 residues in the CDR3. Germline CDR1 SGHTA, CDR2 FQGNSA. This CDR3 reads CASSRRLAGADTQYF. The CDR3 DNA reads TGTGCCAGCAGCCGCCGACTAGCGGGAGCAGATACGCAGTATTTT.

The chain employs TRBV2 and TRBJ2-4; D is perhaps TRBD1 (6 bases). This CDR3 is 13 amino acids long. The V end was cut by 5 bases, the J end by 12 bases, with 17 bases between. Germline loops: CDR1 SNHLY, CDR2 FYNNEI. CDR3 DNA: TGTGCCAGCAGTTACAGGGAGACCCCACGTCAGTACTTC. Its translation is CASSYRETPRQYF.

On this clone: Germline is not matched at one junction end, which may reflect a read error. The chain employs TRBV7-2 and TRBJ2-3; 10 nucleotides align to TRBD2. The CDR3 is 12 residues long. CDR1 and CDR2 from the germline V gene are SGHTA and FQGNSA. The CDR3 nucleotides are TGTGCCAGCAGCCCCCCGGGACTAGCGCTGGATTTT. This codes for CASSPPGLALDF.

The V call is TRBV7-2, the J call TRBJ2-3, with 12 bases identical to TRBD2. After removal of 1 base from V and 5 bases from J, the junction contained 7 bases not matched to a gene. The CDR3 contains 17 residues. CDR1 and CDR2 from the germline V gene are SGHTA and FQGNSA. The CDR3 reads CASSLEARLAGVDTQYF. Here the CDR3 DNA reads TGTGCCAGCAGCTTAGAGGCCCGACTAGCGGGAGTAGATACGCAGTATTTT.

The chain is built from TRBV6-5 and TRBJ2-7; D is undetermined. The CDR3 covers 12 residues. Germline V gene sequence: CDR1 MNHEY, CDR2 SVGAGI. Trimming took off 0 bases at V and 3 bases at J, with 3 bases between the two ends. CDR3 region: CASSYSSYEQYV. In nucleotides, the CDR3 is TGTGCCAGCAGTTACTCCAGCTACGAGCAGTACGTC.

The chain has TRBV29-1 and TRBJ2-3; TRBD1 matches at 10 bases. The CDR3 spans 15 residues. Germline trimming cut 3 bases from V and 2 bases from J; bases unmatched to any gene: 5. In germline, CDR1 is SQVTM, CDR2 ANQGSEA. CDR3 nucleotide sequence: TGCAGCGTTGATAGGGGGACAGGGGCCACAGATACGCAGTATTTT. It encodes CSVDRGTGATDTQYF.

The V gene is TRBV9, the J gene TRBJ2-1, with 9 bases matching TRBD2. The CDR3 is 18 amino acids. Germline trimming cut 3 bases from V and 0 bases from J; bases unmatched to any gene: 10. Germline V gene data show CDR1 as SGDLS and CDR2 as YYNGEE. CDR3 amino acids: CASSAGTSLNPSYNEQFF. CDR3 DNA: TGTGCCAGCAGCGCCGGGACTAGCCTTAATCCCTCCTACAATGAGCAGTTCTTC.

The rearrangement uses TRBV2 and TRBJ1-2, with 9 bases identical to TRBD1. CDR1 is SNHLY and CDR2 is FYNNEI in the germline V gene. CDR3 length equals 12 residues. V lost 8 bases and J lost 8; bases outside the gene matches: 6. The CDR3 reads CASLDRGSGYTF. CDR3 bases: TGTGCCAGCTTGGACAGGGGATCCGGCTACACCTTC.

The chain carries TRBV28 and TRBJ1-1; the D is unclear. V was pared by 6 bases and J by 5 bases, with 7 bases between. The CDR3 runs 11 residues. Germline loops: CDR1 MDHEN, CDR2 SYDVKM. In DNA, the CDR3 is TGTGCCAGCAGCCCTACAACTGAAGCTTTCTTT. It specifies CASSPTTEAFF. Together with reference TRBV28 and TRBJ1-1, the CDR3 gives the full variable domain: DVKVTQSSRYLVKRTGEKVFLECVQDMDHENMFWYRQDPGLGLRLIYFSYDVKMKEKGDIPEGYSVSREKKERFSLILESASTNQTSMYLCASSPTTEAFFGQGTRLTVV.

The chain carries TRBV11-2 and TRBJ2-1, with 11 bases matching TRBD1. Germline-derived CDR1 and CDR2 are SGHAT and FQNNGV. V gave up 3 bases and J gave up 2 bases; unmatched junction bases: 9. The CDR3 is made up of 18 amino acids. CDR3 sequence reads: CASSFISPGQGAYNEQFF. The CDR3 DNA follows: TGTGCCAGCAGCTTCATTAGCCCGGGACAGGGGGCCTACAATGAGCAGTTCTTC.

The gene calls are TRBV6-6 and TRBJ1-2; 8 bases agree with TRBD1. CDR1 and CDR2 (germline): MNHNY, SVGAGI (reference sequence). V lost 5 bases and J lost 9; bases outside the gene matches: 8. CDR3 length: 13 residues. In DNA, the CDR3 is TGTGCCAGCAGTCCCCGGACAGGGCGCAGCTACACCTTC. Amino acids: CASSPRTGRSYTF.

This clone was detected only once. This rearrangement joins TRBV4-2 to TRBJ1-1, with 7 bases identical to TRBD1. Looked up from germline, CDR1 is LGHNA and CDR2 is YNFKEQ. The CDR3 is 14 amino acids. J gave up 7 bases and V 0 bases, and 5 bases lay outside the gene matches. The CDR3 loop is CASSQEQGEGEAFF. CDR3 in DNA: TGTGCCAGCAGCCAAGAGCAGGGGGAGGGTGAAGCTTTCTTT.

The chain has TRBV5-6 and TRBJ2-7; TRBD1 might be the D (5 bases). V dropped 1 base and J dropped 4 bases, with 15 bases sitting between them. The CDR3 consists of 15 residues. CDR1 and CDR2 from the germline V gene are SGHDT and YYEEEE. This chain's CDR3 is CASSLLAGRLYEQYF. CDR3 DNA sequence: TGTGCCAGCAGCTTGCTCGCAGGGCGCCTTTACGAGCAGTACTTC. Full variable domain (missing parts from reference TRBV5-6 and TRBJ2-7): DAGVTQSPTHLIKTRGQQVTLRCSPKSGHDTVSWYQQALGQGPQFIFQYYEEEERQRGNFPDRFSGHQFPNYSSELNVNALLLGDSALYLCASSLLAGRLYEQYFGPGTRLTVT.

This clone was seen only once. The chain recombines TRBV6-5 with TRBJ2-7; 12 bases are a match to TRBD2. Germline CDR1 is MNHEY and CDR2 is SVGAGI. The CDR3 is made up of 13 amino acids. The J segment lost 6 bases and the V segment lost 6 bases, leaving 3 bases of the junction unmatched. Here the CDR3 DNA reads TGTGCCAGCAGCCAGGGACTAGCGGGCGAGCAGTACTTC. It codes for CASSQGLAGEQYF.

This sequence joins TRBV2 and TRBJ1-5, with D possibly TRBD1 on 5 matching bases. Germline-derived CDR1 and CDR2 are SNHLY and FYNNEI. CDR3 length: 17 residues. Trimming cost V 6 bases and J 2 bases, with 20 bases left between them. CDR3 protein: CASRAGGDSAGNQPQHF. For the CDR3, the DNA is TGTGCCAGCAGGGCCGGGGGGGATTCGGCAGGCAATCAGCCCCAGCATTTT.

The rearrangement joins TRBV30 to TRBJ2-1, with TRBD2 identical over 11 bases. The CDR3 covers 17 residues. CDR1 is GTSNPN, CDR2 SVGIG, per germline (reference sequence). V shed 0 bases and J 7 bases; nucleotides not matched to a gene: 11. Here the CDR3 reads CAWSVLRLAGLLNEQFF. The CDR3 DNA sequence: TGTGCCTGGAGTGTACTACGACTAGCGGGACTCCTTAATGAGCAGTTCTTC.

The V and J genes are TRBV18 and TRBJ2-5; D is possibly TRBD1 or TRBD2 (6 bases each). This CDR3 region has 15 residues. Germline V gene data show CDR1 as KGHSH and CDR2 as LQKENI. The germline V and J ends were trimmed by 3 bases and 5 bases, with 16 bases remaining between them. CDR3 nucleotides: TGTGCCAGCTCACCCTACCCCGGGGGCTGGGAGACCCAGTACTTC. Its translation is CASSPYPGGWETQYF.

The J gene is TRBJ1-1, the V gene TRBV4-2; 7 bases are shared with TRBD1. Unmatched junction bases numbered 9, after V lost 4 bases and J lost 7 bases. The CDR3 length is 14 residues. The germline gives CDR1 LGHNA, CDR2 YNFKEQ. As DNA, the CDR3 is TGTGCCAGCAGCCCGAGCGACAGGGCTATTGAAGCTTTCTTT. Translated: CASSPSDRAIEAFF.

The chain combines TRBV9 with TRBJ1-4, with 9 bases that match TRBD1. Trimming cost V 0 bases and J 7 bases; bases outside gene matches: 7. This CDR3 region has 16 residues. Germline V CDR1 and CDR2: SGDLS, YYNGEE. CDR3 sequence reads: CASSVGHRGLGEKLFF. The DNA of the CDR3 is TGTGCCAGCAGCGTAGGACACAGGGGGCTGGGTGAAAAACTGTTTTTT. Full variable domain (remainder filled in from reference TRBV9 and TRBJ1-4): DSGVTQTPKHLITATGQRVTLRCSPRSGDLSVYWYQQSLDQGLQFLIQYYNGEERAKGNILERFSAQQFPDLHSELNLSSLELGDSALYFCASSVGHRGLGEKLFFGSGTQLSVL.

The chain uses TRBV5-5 and TRBJ2-3, with a possible D match to TRBD2 (5 bases). This CDR3 has 14 residues. Between the trimmed V and J ends, which lost 0 bases and 5 bases, there was a span of 10 bases. The germline gives CDR1 SGHKS, CDR2 YYEKEE (reference sequence). The DNA of the CDR3 is TGTGCCAGCAGCTTGGTTTCTAGCCAAGATACGCAGTATTTT. It translates to CASSLVSSQDTQYF.

This clone showed up just once. The chain is built from TRBV18 and TRBJ2-1, with 7 bases fitting TRBD1. Trimming took 0 bases from V and 8 from J; bases not matched to a gene: 13. CDR3 length equals 17 residues. CDR1 and CDR2 from the germline V gene are KGHSH and LQKENI. The CDR3 region has the DNA TGTGCCAGCTCACCACCGGTATTAGGGGGCGCAAGGGATGAGCAGTTCTTC. The encoded protein is CASSPPVLGGARDEQFF.

Only one count was recorded for this clone. The chain uses TRBV12-2 and TRBJ2-5. TRBV12-2 is a pseudogene locus. The CDR3 has 12 amino acids. CDR3 sequence reads: CASRSQDETQYF. In DNA form, the CDR3 reads TGTGCAAGTCGCTCCCAGGACGAGACCCAGTACTTC.

This chain uses TRBV5-1 with TRBJ1-1, with D unresolved. The germline V and J ends were trimmed by 0 bases and 2 bases, with 11 bases remaining between them. Germline V gene lookup returns CDR1 SGHRS and CDR2 YFSETQ. The CDR3 contains 15 residues. The CDR3 region is CASSLVGGLNTEAFF. In DNA form, the CDR3 reads TGCGCCAGCAGCTTGGTAGGAGGATTAAACACTGAAGCTTTCTTT.

V usage is TRBV6-1 and J usage is TRBJ1-1; D may be TRBD1 (6 bases). V was pared by 6 bases and J by 3 bases, with 11 bases between. The CDR3 runs to 13 residues. The germline CDR1 and CDR2 sequences are MNHNS and SASEGT. In nucleotides, the CDR3 is TGTGCCAGCAGCTGGACAGCACACACTGAAGCTTTCTTT. Amino acids: CASSWTAHTEAFF.